This T cell receptor (beta chain) originates from a study of blood T cell repertoires in COVID-19. Germline V gene lookup returns CDR1 WNHNN and CDR2 SYGVQD (reference sequence). The CDR3 is 18 residues long. Trimming took off 9 bases at V and 0 bases at J, with 24 bases between the two ends. Libraries were prepared by immunoSEQ multiplex PCR; TCRdb keeps only in-frame clonotypes and omits some of them. The sample holds fewer than 130,000 clones; approximately 85% are singletons and the top ten take more than 15%. The sequenced sample was peripheral blood. V is TRBV10-1 and J is TRBJ1-5; no clear D gene. This TCR came from an older woman with acute or convalescent COVID-19. The DNA of the CDR3 is TGCGCCAGTCGGTTCCCGGACTCCAGTGGAGGTAGCAATCAGCCCCAGCATTTT. Translation: CASRFPDSSGGSNQPQHF.